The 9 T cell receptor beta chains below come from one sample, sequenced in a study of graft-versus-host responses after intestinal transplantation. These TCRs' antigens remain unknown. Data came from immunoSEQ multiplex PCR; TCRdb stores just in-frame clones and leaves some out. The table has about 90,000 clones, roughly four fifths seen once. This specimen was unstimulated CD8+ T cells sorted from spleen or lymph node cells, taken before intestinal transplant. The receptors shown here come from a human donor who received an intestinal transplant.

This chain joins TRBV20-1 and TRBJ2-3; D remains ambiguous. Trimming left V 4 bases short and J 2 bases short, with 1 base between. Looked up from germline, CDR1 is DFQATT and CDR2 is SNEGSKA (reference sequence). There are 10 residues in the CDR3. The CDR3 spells CSATTDTQYF. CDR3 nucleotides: TGCAGTGCTACCACAGATACGCAGTATTTT.

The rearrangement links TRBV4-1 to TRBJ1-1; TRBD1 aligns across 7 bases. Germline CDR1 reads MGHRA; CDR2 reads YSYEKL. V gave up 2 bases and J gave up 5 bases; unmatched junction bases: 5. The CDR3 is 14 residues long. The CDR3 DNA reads TGCGCCAGCAGCCAACCACAGGGGCTAACTGAAGCTTTCTTT. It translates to CASSQPQGLTEAFF.

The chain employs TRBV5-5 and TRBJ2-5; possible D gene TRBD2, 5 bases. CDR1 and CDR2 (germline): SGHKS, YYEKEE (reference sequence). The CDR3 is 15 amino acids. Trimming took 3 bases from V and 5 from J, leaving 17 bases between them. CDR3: CASSSREVAWETQYF. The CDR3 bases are TGTGCCAGCAGCTCACGGGAAGTGGCTTGGGAGACCCAGTACTTC. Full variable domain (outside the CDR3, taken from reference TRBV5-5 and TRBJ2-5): DAGVTQSPTHLIKTRGQQVTLRCSPISGHKSVSWYQQVLGQGPQFIFQYYEKEERGRGNFPDRFSARQFPNYSSELNVNALLLGDSALYLCASSSREVAWETQYFGPGTRLLVL.

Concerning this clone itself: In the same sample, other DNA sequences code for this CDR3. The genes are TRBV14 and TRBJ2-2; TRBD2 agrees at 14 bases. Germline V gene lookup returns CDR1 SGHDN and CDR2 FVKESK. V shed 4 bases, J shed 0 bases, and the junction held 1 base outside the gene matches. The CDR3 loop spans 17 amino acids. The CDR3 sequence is CASSRLAGGTNTGELFF. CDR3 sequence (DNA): TGTGCCAGCAGCCGACTAGCGGGGGGGACGAACACCGGGGAGCTGTTTTTT.

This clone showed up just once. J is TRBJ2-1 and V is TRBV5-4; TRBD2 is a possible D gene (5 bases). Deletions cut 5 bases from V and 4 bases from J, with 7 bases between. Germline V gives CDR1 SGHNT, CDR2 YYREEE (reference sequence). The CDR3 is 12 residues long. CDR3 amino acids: CASRGAYNEQFF. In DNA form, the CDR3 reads TGTGCCAGCAGGGGAGCGTACAATGAGCAGTTCTTC.

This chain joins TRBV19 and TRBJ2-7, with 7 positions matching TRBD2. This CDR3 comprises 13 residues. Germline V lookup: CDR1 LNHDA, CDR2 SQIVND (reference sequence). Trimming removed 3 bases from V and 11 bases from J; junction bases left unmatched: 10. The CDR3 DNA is TGTGCCAGTAGTATGGGGCTAGCGGAGGGGAAGTACTTC. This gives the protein CASSMGLAEGKYF.

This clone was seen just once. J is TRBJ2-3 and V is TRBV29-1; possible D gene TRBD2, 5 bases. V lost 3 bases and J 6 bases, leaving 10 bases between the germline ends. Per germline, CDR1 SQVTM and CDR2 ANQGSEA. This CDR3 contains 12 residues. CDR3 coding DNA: TGCAGCGTTGATTACGGGGATGATACGCAGTATTTT. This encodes CSVDYGDDTQYF.

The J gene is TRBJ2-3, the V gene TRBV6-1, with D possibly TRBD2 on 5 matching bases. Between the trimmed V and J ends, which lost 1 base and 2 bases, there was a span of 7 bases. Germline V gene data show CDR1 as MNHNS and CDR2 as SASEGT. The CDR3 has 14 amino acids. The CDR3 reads CASSEGGYTDTQYF. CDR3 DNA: TGTGCCAGCAGTGAAGGAGGGTACACAGATACGCAGTATTTT.

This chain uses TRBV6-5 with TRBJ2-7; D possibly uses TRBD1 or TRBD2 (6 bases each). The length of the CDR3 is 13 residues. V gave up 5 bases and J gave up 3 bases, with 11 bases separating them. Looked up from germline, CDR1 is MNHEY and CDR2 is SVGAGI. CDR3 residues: CASSERGVYEQYF. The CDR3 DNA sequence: TGTGCCAGCAGTGAAAGGGGGGTCTACGAGCAGTACTTC.